This T cell receptor beta chain was identified during a study of identical twins listed by TCRdb under 2016. At the level of the whole study: TCR alpha and beta repertoires from monozygotic twins, unrelated adults of various ages and cord blood were deep-sequenced to test whether fetal clonotypes persist. To rule out contamination, replicate twin experiments were performed at different times with different library preparation protocols. Broader findings and caveats from the paper: Out-of-frame TCR alpha sharing in monozygotic twins was systematically underestimated by recombination models, whereas sharing between unrelated individuals was in agreement with the recombination models. Invariant T cells such as MAIT and iNKT could partly confound zero-insertion analyses, though diverse VJ usage argued against this for most clonotypes. Fewer insertions were carried by abundant cord blood beta clonotypes, a similar but weaker trend appeared in young adult naive repertoires, and no such trend appeared in memory repertoires. Because the same donors could not be followed over many years, conclusions were based on cross-sectional statistical analysis. In beta out-of-frame sequences, excess twin sharing was weaker, because having fewer shared sequences lowered the signal-to-noise ratio. Compared with coincidental sharing between unrelated individuals, an excess of low generation-probability sequences was observed among out-of-frame TCR alpha sequences shared between twins.

This clonotype was found a few times. Which antigen it targets is not known. Base qualities were left out, and no much larger clone turns up one base away. Every donor was a healthy Caucasian. The researchers also sequenced three unrelated adults who were not twins: a male aged 18 to 30, a male aged 50 to 59, and a female aged 50 to 59. Using Miltenyi CD45RO+ enrichment and human naive T-cell isolation kits, memory (CD45RO+) and naive T cells were isolated from PBMC. The protocol used for the library was 5' RACE. Sequenced on an Illumina HiSeq 2000. Template switching added a universal primer binding site, and the final cDNA carried a unique molecular identifier that allowed TCR cDNA molecules to be counted accurately. First-strand cDNA for TCR alpha and beta chains was synthesized from specific primers in the conserved constant-segment region. To control for contamination, every cDNA library carried two barcodes: a SMART-Mk sample barcode plus Illumina barcodes. TruSeq adapter sequences along with Illumina sample barcodes were introduced in two successive PCR steps. The TCR alpha and beta cDNA libraries were sequenced on the Illumina HiSeq platform using custom primers. The original pipeline was this. Unique molecular identifiers were extracted from raw reads with MiGEC, and CDR3 positions were determined with MiXCR. For each individual, recombination models were inferred using an EM algorithm with the repgenHMM and IGoR tools. The tcR package in R was used for shared clonotype analysis, with sharing normalized by the product of cloneset sizes. To study raw recombination free of thymic and clonal selection effects, out-of-frame nonproductive sequences were analyzed. TCRdb cleaned the public reads at Q25 with fastp, built clones with MiXCR and kept in-frame beta chains. Duplicate CDR3 protein sequences are folded into a single record with the most common DNA and genes. It is TCRdb's table, rather than the study itself, that gives the V and J calls and clone size. The sample table shows hundreds of thousands of distinct CDR3 sequences, and roughly 6.2% are seen once. The ten largest clones take up roughly 2% of the sample.

The CDR3, cysteine through phenylalanine, is 13 amino acids long. Of the read, only the CDR3 DNA is kept; its 39 bases are in frame from base 1. The junction carries 8 bases between V and J, which are trimmed by 0 bases and 6 bases respectively. The germline V gene sets CDR1 to SGHAT and CDR2 to FQNNGV. Recombination connected TRBV11-2 to TRBJ1-2, with the identity of the D gene unclear. This sequence originates from a man between 18 and 35 years old in good health. Sequenced sample: naive T cells sorted from blood. The sample's cell subset or site label, decoded: cells isolated with a human naive T-cell isolation kit. The DNA is TGTGCCAGCAGCTTAGAGAGGGTCAATGGCTACACCTTC. This sequence encodes CASSLERVNGYTF.